One sample yielded the 27 T cell receptor beta chains listed below, sequenced in a study of cytomegalovirus exposure and HLA in healthy donors. The protocol was immunoSEQ multiplex PCR, while the TCRdb copy is restricted to in-frame clones and leaves out a portion. The table shows about 160,000 clones, with roughly nine tenths occurring only once. Material for sequencing was PBMCs. The receptors derive from a woman in her 30s in good health and CMV-seronegative.

This chain connects TRBV5-4 to TRBJ1-2, with TRBD1 matching 12 bases. The CDR3 is 16 residues long. V gave up 2 bases and J gave up 4 bases; unmatched junction bases: 6. CDR1 is SGHNT, CDR2 YYREEE, per germline (reference sequence). The CDR3 sequence is CASSFLGTGGVYGYTF. DNA of the CDR3: TGTGCCAGCAGCTTTTTAGGGACAGGGGGCGTCTATGGCTACACCTTC.

V usage is TRBV9 and J usage is TRBJ2-1; D is uncertain. Looked up from germline, CDR1 is SGDLS and CDR2 is YYNGEE. The CDR3 sequence is 11 residues long. The V end lost 1 base, the J end lost 9 bases, and 5 bases lay between the germline ends. The CDR3, as DNA: TGTGCCAGCAGCGTAACCAGTGAGCAGTTCTTC. This gives the protein CASSVTSEQFF.

This clone was picked up one time. The chain employs TRBV5-6 and TRBJ1-3; 8 bases map to TRBD1. There are 18 residues in the CDR3. Unmatched junction bases numbered 11, after V lost 3 bases and J lost 0 bases. CDR1 and CDR2 (germline): SGHDT, YYEEEE. The CDR3 DNA is TGTGCCAGCAGCTCGTTAGGGACAGGACTCCGCTCTGGAAACACCATATATTTT. This codes for CASSSLGTGLRSGNTIYF. Complete variable domain (other parts from reference TRBV5-6 and TRBJ1-3): DAGVTQSPTHLIKTRGQQVTLRCSPKSGHDTVSWYQQALGQGPQFIFQYYEEEERQRGNFPDRFSGHQFPNYSSELNVNALLLGDSALYLCASSSLGTGLRSGNTIYFGEGSWLTVV.

The V and J genes are TRBV6-1 and TRBJ1-1; D is ambiguous. V dropped 2 bases and J dropped 11 bases, with 9 bases sitting between them. The CDR3 extends over 11 amino acids. Per germline, CDR1 MNHNS and CDR2 SASEGT. CDR3 sequence: CASSELGAAFF. In DNA, the CDR3 is TGTGCCAGCAGTGAACTGGGTGCGGCTTTCTTT.

The genes are TRBV29-1 and TRBJ1-2; possible D gene TRBD1, 5 bases. V was clipped by 7 bases and J by 4 bases, with 13 bases between them. The CDR3 is made up of 12 amino acids. Germline V CDR1 and CDR2: SQVTM, ANQGSEA. Here the CDR3 DNA reads TGCAGCGCCGCTGGGGGAAGCTATGGCTACACCTTC. Translating it yields CSAAGGSYGYTF.

DNA of the CDR3: TGCGCCAGCAGCCAAGATGATAACAGGGATGGCTACACCTTC. Protein sequence: CASSQDDNRDGYTF. The chain recombines TRBV4-3 with TRBJ1-2; D perhaps matches TRBD1 (6 bases). Germline-derived CDR1 and CDR2 are LGHNA and YSLEER. The CDR3 is 14 residues long. The V end was cut by 0 bases, the J end by 6 bases, with 11 bases between.

This chain connects TRBV2 to TRBJ2-3; 8 nucleotides align to TRBD2. The CDR3 is made up of 16 amino acids. J lost 2 bases, V lost 1 base, and 5 bases had no gene match. CDR1 is SNHLY, CDR2 FYNNEI, per germline. The chain's CDR3 is CASSEVAGGVTDTQYF. The CDR3 nucleotides read TGTGCCAGCAGTGAAGTGGCGGGAGGAGTCACAGATACGCAGTATTTT.

The rearrangement links TRBV5-6 to TRBJ1-1, with D unresolved. The CDR3 spans 15 residues. V shed 0 bases and J shed 0 bases, with 9 bases lying between them. In germline, CDR1 is SGHDT, CDR2 YYEEEE. As DNA, the CDR3 is TGTGCCAGCAGCTTGGAAAGGGTATTGAACACTGAAGCTTTCTTT. As protein: CASSLERVLNTEAFF.

This clone was seen more than once but under ten times. The rearrangement joins TRBV6-1 to TRBJ1-2, with D unresolved. V lost 3 bases and J 4 bases, leaving 9 bases between the germline ends. The CDR3 runs to 13 residues. The germline CDR1 and CDR2 sequences are MNHNS and SASEGT. The CDR3 nucleotides are TGTGCCAGCAGTGATCTAGGAGGCTATGGCTACACCTTC. This translates into CASSDLGGYGYTF.

The chain is built from TRBV5-4 and TRBJ2-1; possible D gene TRBD2, 5 bases. Germline V gives CDR1 SGHNT, CDR2 YYREEE (reference sequence). V lost 2 bases and J 2 bases, leaving 11 bases between the germline ends. This CDR3 contains 15 residues. CDR3 amino acids: CASSLGTGAYNEQFF. The CDR3 bases are TGTGCCAGCAGCTTAGGTACCGGGGCCTACAATGAGCAGTTCTTC.

This chain connects TRBV4-2 to TRBJ2-3; D might be TRBD2 (6 bases). Germline V gene data show CDR1 as LGHNA and CDR2 as YNFKEQ. The CDR3 spans 17 residues. The V end lost 0 bases, the J end lost 1 base, and 14 bases lay between the germline ends. CDR3 DNA: TGTGCCAGCAGCCAAGAATTGGGCGGGACCGGCACAGATACGCAGTATTTT. Protein product: CASSQELGGTGTDTQYF.

The chain has TRBV6-1 and TRBJ1-1; D uncertain. Germline CDR1 is MNHNS and CDR2 is SASEGT. The CDR3 is made up of 13 amino acids. With 4 bases removed from V and 7 bases from J, the gap between germline ends came to 13 bases. CDR3 nucleotide sequence: TGTGCCAGCAGTGTCGGGCCGATATTTGAAGCTTTCTTT. This codes for CASSVGPIFEAFF.

The chain has TRBV21-1 and TRBJ1-1. TRBV21-1 is tagged as a pseudogene. The CDR3 contains 15 residues. Here the CDR3 DNA reads TGTGCCAGCAGCAAAGGTATATCCGGGCGCCCTGAAGCTTTCTTT. This sequence encodes CASSKGISGRPEAFF.

This clone was detected once. This sequence joins TRBV5-1 and TRBJ1-2, with no clear D. V was trimmed by 0 bases and J by 2 bases, leaving 11 bases between them. From germline, CDR1 is SGHRS and CDR2 YFSETQ. The CDR3 spans 15 residues. CDR3 DNA: TGCGCCAGCAGCTTGGATGGTGCGACGAACTATGGCTACACCTTC. The encoded protein is CASSLDGATNYGYTF.

This chain uses TRBV2 with TRBJ2-3, with TRBD1 matching over 7 bases. Trimming removed 4 bases from V and 0 bases from J; junction bases left unmatched: 4. The length of the CDR3 is 15 residues. Germline CDR1 reads SNHLY; CDR2 reads FYNNEI. CDR3 protein: CASSADRQSTDTQYF. DNA of the CDR3: TGTGCCAGCAGTGCGGACAGGCAAAGCACAGATACGCAGTATTTT.

The rearrangement joins TRBV20-1 to TRBJ2-1; no clear D. The CDR3 runs 11 residues. Germline assignment: CDR1 DFQATT and CDR2 SNEGSKA (reference sequence). Deletions cut 4 bases from V and 10 bases from J, with 11 bases between. CDR3 amino acids: CSAIDLWEQFF. CDR3 coding DNA: TGCAGTGCTATCGACCTCTGGGAGCAGTTCTTC.

V and J are TRBV7-9 and TRBJ2-5; D is possibly TRBD1 (5 bases). V dropped 5 bases and J dropped 3 bases, with 10 bases sitting between them. Germline loops: CDR1 SEHNR, CDR2 FQNEAQ (reference sequence). The CDR3 extends over 13 amino acids. The CDR3 is CASSPRREETQYF. In DNA, the CDR3 is TGTGCCAGCAGCCCCCGCAGGGAAGAGACCCAGTACTTC.

The chain employs TRBV7-9 and TRBJ2-6; tentative D call: TRBD1 (6 bases). The CDR3 loop spans 17 amino acids. Germline V lookup: CDR1 SEHNR, CDR2 FQNEAQ (reference sequence). Trimming took 5 bases from V and 1 from J, leaving 15 bases between them. Written as DNA, the CDR3 is TGTGCCAGCAGCACACCAACAGGGCTTTCTGGGGCCAACGTCCTGACTTTC. It specifies CASSTPTGLSGANVLTF.

CDR3 sequence (DNA): TGCGCCAGCAGCCAAGGGGTTGCCTATGGCTACACCTTC. It codes for CASSQGVAYGYTF. The chain has TRBV4-1 and TRBJ1-2, with unresolved D. The CDR3 has 13 amino acids. Germline V gives CDR1 MGHRA, CDR2 YSYEKL. V was pared by 1 base and J by 4 bases, with 7 bases between.

The chain employs TRBV19 and TRBJ1-6; 8 positions match TRBD1. CDR1 and CDR2 from the germline V gene are LNHDA and SQIVND (reference sequence). CDR3 length: 17 residues. V trimming: 5 bases; J trimming: 7 bases; junction bases outside the gene matches: 13. DNA of the CDR3: TGTGCCAGTAGTTTGGGCCGGACAGGGACGAAAAATTCACCCCTCCACTTT. Translating gives CASSLGRTGTKNSPLHF.

The sample holds one count of this clone. This sample includes further DNA sequences coding for the same CDR3. The chain links TRBV9 to TRBJ1-1, with no clear D. Germline V CDR1 and CDR2: SGDLS, YYNGEE. The CDR3 covers 13 residues. V shed 0 bases and J shed 1 base, with 4 bases lying between them. The CDR3, as DNA: TGTGCCAGCAGCGTAGGCAGGAACACTGAAGCTTTCTTT. Translating it yields CASSVGRNTEAFF.

This clone showed up just once. The chain uses TRBV15 and TRBJ2-5; no firm D call. This CDR3 is built from 14 residues. Germline V gene sequence: CDR1 LNHNV, CDR2 YYDKDF (reference sequence). Trimming pared 1 base from V and 1 base from J, leaving 7 bases between. This CDR3 is CATSRAEGQETQYF. In DNA, the CDR3 is TGTGCCACCAGCAGAGCCGAAGGCCAAGAGACCCAGTACTTC.

The J gene is TRBJ1-1, the V gene TRBV7-9; D gene uncertain. V dropped 3 bases and J dropped 2 bases, with 7 bases sitting between them. CDR3 length: 13 residues. CDR1 is SEHNR and CDR2 is FQNEAQ in the germline V gene (reference sequence). The CDR3 spells CASSFQPNTEAFF. CDR3 DNA sequence: TGTGCCAGCAGCTTCCAACCTAACACTGAAGCTTTCTTT.

The rearrangement links TRBV28 to TRBJ2-4; no reliable D call. This CDR3 has 14 residues. V shed 1 base and J shed 2 bases, with 6 bases lying between them. In germline, CDR1 is MDHEN, CDR2 SYDVKM. This CDR3 reads CASSLYTTKNIQYF. The CDR3 DNA follows: TGTGCCAGCAGTTTATACACCACCAAAAACATTCAGTACTTC.

The chain recombines TRBV11-2 with TRBJ2-7, with D possibly matching TRBD2 (6 bases). Trimming pared 5 bases from V and 2 bases from J, leaving 16 bases between. CDR1 is SGHAT and CDR2 is FQNNGV in the germline V gene. The CDR3 has 15 residues. For the CDR3, the DNA is TGTGCCAGCAGCGCCTGGCCGGGAGAAGCCTACGAGCAGTACTTC. This codes for CASSAWPGEAYEQYF.

This clone turned up a few times. The chain recombines TRBV6-4 with TRBJ2-1; possibly TRBD2 for D (7 bases). This CDR3 contains 14 residues. The germline CDR1 and CDR2 sequences are MRHNA and SNTAGT. V dropped 2 bases and J dropped 6 bases, with 11 bases sitting between them. CDR3 amino acids: CASSDGGASNEQFF. The DNA for the CDR3 is TGTGCCAGCAGTGACGGGGGGGCATCCAATGAGCAGTTCTTC.

This rearrangement joins TRBV4-2 to TRBJ2-7; D is perhaps TRBD2 (6 bases). V was cut by 0 bases and J by 2 bases, with 11 bases left in between. From germline, CDR1 is LGHNA and CDR2 YNFKEQ. CDR3 size: 15 residues. CDR3 residues: CASSQDGGNPYEQYF. DNA for the CDR3: TGTGCCAGCAGCCAAGACGGCGGGAACCCCTACGAGCAGTACTTC.